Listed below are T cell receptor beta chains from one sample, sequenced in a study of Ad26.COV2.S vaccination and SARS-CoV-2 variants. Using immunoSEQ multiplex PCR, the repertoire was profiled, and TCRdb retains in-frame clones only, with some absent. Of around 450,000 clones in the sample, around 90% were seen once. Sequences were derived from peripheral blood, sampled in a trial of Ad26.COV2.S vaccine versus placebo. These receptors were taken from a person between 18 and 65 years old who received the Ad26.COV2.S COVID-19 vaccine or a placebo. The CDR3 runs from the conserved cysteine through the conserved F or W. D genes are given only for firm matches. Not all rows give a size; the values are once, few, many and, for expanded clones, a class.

CASSHQGRASGSSDTQYF	TGTGCCAGCAGTCACCAGGGGAGGGCTAGCGGGAGTTCAGATACGCAGTATTTT	-	TRBD2	TRBJ2-3	TRBV28
CATKAGSTDTQYF	TGTGCCACCAAAGCGGGTTCCACAGATACGCAGTATTTT	once	-	TRBJ2-3	TRBV10-3
CASSYDQVLLTQYF	TGTGCCAGCAGTTACGACCAGGTGTTATTGACCCAGTACTTC	-	-	TRBJ2-5	TRBV6-2/TRBV6-3
CASSRLRDIEKLFF	TGTGCCAGCAGCCGTCTCCGGGACATTGAAAAACTGTTTTTT	-	-	TRBJ1-4	TRBV28
CASSYLAGINEQFF	TGTGCCAGCAGTTACCTGGCGGGAATAAATGAGCAGTTCTTC	-	-	TRBJ2-1	TRBV6-6
CASSLEQSYEQYF	TGTGCCAGCAGCTTAGAGCAGTCCTACGAGCAGTACTTC	once	-	TRBJ2-7	TRBV7-9
CASSYSRGYEQYF	TGTGCCAGCAGTTACTCGAGAGGCTACGAGCAGTACTTC	few	-	TRBJ2-7	TRBV6-5
CASSLVAGEKETQYF	TGTGCCAGCAGCTTAGTAGCAGGGGAGAAAGAGACCCAGTACTTC	once	-	TRBJ2-5	TRBV7-9
CASSTGLTSTDTQYF	TGTGCCAGCAGCACAGGGCTGACTAGCACAGATACGCAGTATTTT	-	-	TRBJ2-3	TRBV5-4
CASSFGFEQPQHF	TGTGCCAGCAGTTTTGGGTTCGAGCAGCCCCAGCATTTT	-	-	TRBJ1-5	TRBV12-3/TRBV12-4
CASSLMSDQPQHF	TGTGCCAGCAGTTTGATGTCGGATCAGCCCCAGCATTTT	-	-	TRBJ1-5	TRBV6-2/TRBV6-3
CASTDWGARTEAFF	TGTGCCAGTACCGATTGGGGGGCTCGAACTGAAGCTTTCTTT	-	-	TRBJ1-1	TRBV19
CASRTGVAASYEQYF	TGTGCCAGCAGGACGGGAGTAGCGGCCTCCTACGAGCAGTACTTC	-	-	TRBJ2-7	TRBV2
CASRTGQFSDTQYF	TGTGCCAGTAGGACGGGACAGTTTTCAGATACGCAGTATTTT	-	TRBD1	TRBJ2-3	TRBV19
CASSYSPRGPEQYF	TGTGCCAGCAGTTACTCTCCCCGGGGGCCCGAGCAGTACTTC	-	-	TRBJ2-7	TRBV6-2/TRBV6-3
CASSATSANNEQFF	TGCGCCAGCAGCGCTACTAGCGCTAACAATGAGCAGTTCTTC	once	TRBD2	TRBJ2-1	TRBV4-3
CSGETGNQETQYF	TGCAGCGGGGAGACGGGGAATCAAGAGACCCAGTACTTC	once	-	TRBJ2-5	TRBV29-1
CASSPPHSQNTEAFF	TGTGCCAGCAGCCCCCCTCATTCCCAGAACACTGAAGCTTTCTTT	once	-	TRBJ1-1	TRBV3-1/TRBV3-2